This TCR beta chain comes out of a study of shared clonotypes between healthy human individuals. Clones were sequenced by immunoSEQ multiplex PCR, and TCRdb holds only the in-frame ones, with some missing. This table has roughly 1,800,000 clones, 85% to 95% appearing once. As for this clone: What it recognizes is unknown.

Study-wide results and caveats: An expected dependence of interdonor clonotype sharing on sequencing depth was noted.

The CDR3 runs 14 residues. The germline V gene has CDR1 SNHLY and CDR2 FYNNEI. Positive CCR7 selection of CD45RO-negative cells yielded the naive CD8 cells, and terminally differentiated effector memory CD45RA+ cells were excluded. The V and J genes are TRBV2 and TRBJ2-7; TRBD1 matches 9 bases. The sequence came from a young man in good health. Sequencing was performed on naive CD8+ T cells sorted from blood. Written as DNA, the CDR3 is TGTGCAGATTCCGGGACAGGGCCCTCCTACGAGCAGTACTTC. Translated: CADSGTGPSYEQYF.